The next 13 T cell receptor beta chains were all read from a single sample in a study of blood T cell repertoires in COVID-19 (dated by TCRdb to 2020 to 2022). Library generation was performed with the immunoSEQ multiplex PCR assay. Entries here come from immuneACCESS through TCRdb and include only in-frame sequences with V and J called. Some clones fail to appear in such tables; in the studies checked, an unresolved V gene covers under half of the shortfall, and the cause of the remainder is unknown. This sample holds 210,000 or so clones; 88% were observed only once. Jointly, the top ten make up under 4.5% of the sample. Sequenced sample: PBMCs or T cells enriched from blood (not recorded which). The receptors stem from a woman aged 25-40 years who had been exposed to COVID-19.

The V and J genes are TRBV5-1 and TRBJ1-6; maybe TRBD1 (6 bases). V lost 2 bases, J lost 10 bases, and 13 bases lay in between. From germline, CDR1 is SGHRS and CDR2 YFSETQ. The CDR3 length is 14 residues. CDR3 region: CASSLLQGRSPLHF. DNA for the CDR3: TGCGCCAGCAGCTTATTACAGGGACGATCACCCCTCCACTTT.

The chain uses TRBV4-1 and TRBJ1-2; D possibly corresponds to TRBD1 (5 bases). Looked up from germline, CDR1 is MGHRA and CDR2 is YSYEKL. The CDR3 runs to 15 residues. V was cut by 1 base and J by 4 bases, with 13 bases left in between. The CDR3 is CASSQGPGRSYGYTF. CDR3 in DNA: TGCGCCAGCAGCCAAGGCCCAGGGAGGTCCTATGGCTACACCTTC.

In its sample, this clone was seen once. The sample carries other DNA sequences with the same CDR3. This sequence joins TRBV6-5 and TRBJ2-3; D is undetermined. Trimming removed 0 bases from V and 1 base from J, with 5 bases in between. This CDR3 is built from 14 residues. Germline CDR1 reads MNHEY; CDR2 reads SVGAGI. CDR3 nucleotide sequence: TGTGCCAGCAGTTACTCGGGCGGCACAGATACGCAGTATTTT. The encoded protein is CASSYSGGTDTQYF.

The chain has TRBV6-5 and TRBJ2-1; 9 positions agree with TRBD2. The CDR3 totals 16 residues. V was clipped by 0 bases and J by 3 bases; unmatched bases: 3. Germline V CDR1 and CDR2: MNHEY, SVGAGI. CDR3 sequence (DNA): TGTGCCAGCAGTTACTCCGGACTAGCGAACTACAATGAGCAGTTCTTC. Protein product: CASSYSGLANYNEQFF.

This clone was seen a single time. The V call is TRBV29-1, the J call TRBJ1-3; D remains unclear. The CDR3 contains 13 residues. Germline loops: CDR1 SQVTM, CDR2 ANQGSEA. Between the trimmed V and J ends, which lost 4 bases and 8 bases, there was a span of 15 bases. The CDR3 region is CSVVKQPWDTIYF. The CDR3 DNA follows: TGCAGCGTTGTTAAACAGCCATGGGACACCATATATTTT.

The rearrangement links TRBV5-6 to TRBJ1-3; 10 positions agree with TRBD1. This CDR3 is built from 17 residues. CDR1 SGHDT and CDR2 YYEEEE come from the germline V gene. With V trimmed by 4 bases and J by 0 bases, 7 bases remained unmatched. CDR3 region: CASSPLRDRGSGNTIYF. As DNA, the CDR3 is TGTGCCAGCAGCCCCCTCCGGGACAGGGGCTCTGGAAACACCATATATTTT.

This clone was detected only a few times. J is TRBJ1-4 and V is TRBV14; 7 nucleotides align to TRBD1. V shed 1 base and J 0 bases; nucleotides not matched to a gene: 5. The CDR3 is 17 amino acids. The germline CDR1 and CDR2 sequences are SGHDN and FVKESK. The CDR3 is CASSQGTGAATNEKLFF. The DNA for the CDR3 is TGTGCCAGCAGCCAAGGAACAGGGGCCGCAACTAATGAAAAACTGTTTTTT.

The V gene is TRBV6-5, the J gene TRBJ1-1, with D maybe TRBD1 (5 bases). Trimming took off 5 bases at V and 1 base at J, with 11 bases between the two ends. CDR1 is MNHEY and CDR2 is SVGAGI in the germline V gene. This CDR3 comprises 14 residues. Here the CDR3 DNA reads TGTGCCAGCAGTCGTCTTAGGGGGAACACTGAAGCTTTCTTT. Translating gives CASSRLRGNTEAFF.

CDR3 sequence: CASSLEGPYSNQPQHF. In DNA form, the CDR3 reads TGCGCCAGCAGCTTGGAGGGGCCGTATAGCAATCAGCCCCAGCATTTT. The V and J genes are TRBV5-1 and TRBJ1-5, with a possible D match to TRBD1 (5 bases). The CDR3 contains 16 residues. The V gene's germline CDR1 is SGHRS and CDR2 YFSETQ. Trimming pared 0 bases from V and 0 bases from J, leaving 10 bases between.

The chain carries TRBV9 and TRBJ2-1, with 7 bases lining up with TRBD1. Germline CDR1 SGDLS, CDR2 YYNGEE. J lost 0 bases, V lost 0 bases, and 3 bases had no gene match. The CDR3 loop spans 16 amino acids. The CDR3 bases are TGTGCCAGCAGCGTAGTGGGACAGAGCTCCTACAATGAGCAGTTCTTC. It yields the protein CASSVVGQSSYNEQFF.

There are a few counts of this clone. V and J are TRBV19 and TRBJ1-1; perhaps TRBD1 as D (6 bases). V lost 6 bases, J lost 5 bases, and 10 bases lay in between. This CDR3 has 12 amino acids. Germline-derived CDR1 and CDR2 are LNHDA and SQIVND (reference sequence). This chain's CDR3 is CASRQGRTEAFF. Written as DNA, the CDR3 is TGTGCCAGTAGACAGGGTCGGACTGAAGCTTTCTTT. The variable domain in full, completed from reference TRBV19 and TRBJ1-1, reads DGGITQSPKYLFRKEGQNVTLSCEQNLNHDAMYWYRQDPGQGLRLIYYSQIVNDFQKGDIAEGYSVSREKKESFPLTVTSAQKNPTAFYLCASRQGRTEAFFGQGTRLTVV.

The chain joins TRBV4-1 to TRBJ2-7; D ambiguous. The germline V gene encodes CDR1 MGHRA and CDR2 YSYEKL. The CDR3 totals 13 residues. The V and J ends lost 2 bases and 4 bases respectively, with 9 bases between them. The CDR3 DNA follows: TGCGCCAGCAGCCAAAGCCATAATTACGAGCAGTACTTC. It codes for CASSQSHNYEQYF.

The genes are TRBV18 and TRBJ1-2; 10 positions match TRBD1. This CDR3 has 13 amino acids. Germline V gives CDR1 KGHSH, CDR2 LQKENI. The V segment lost 3 bases and the J segment 8 bases; nucleotides outside the gene matches: 3. Here the CDR3 reads CASSPTGGWGYTF. The DNA of the CDR3 is TGTGCCAGCTCACCGACAGGGGGCTGGGGCTACACCTTC.